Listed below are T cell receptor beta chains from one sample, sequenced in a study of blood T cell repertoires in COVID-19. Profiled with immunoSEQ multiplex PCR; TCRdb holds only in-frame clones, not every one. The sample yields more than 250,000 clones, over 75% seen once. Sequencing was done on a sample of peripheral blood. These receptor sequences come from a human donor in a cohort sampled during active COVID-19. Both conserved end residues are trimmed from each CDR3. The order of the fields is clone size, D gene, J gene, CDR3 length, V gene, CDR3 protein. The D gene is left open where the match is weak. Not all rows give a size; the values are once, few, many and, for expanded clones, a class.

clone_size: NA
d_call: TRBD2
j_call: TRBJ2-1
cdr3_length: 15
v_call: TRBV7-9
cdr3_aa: ASSPRVAGATYNEQF

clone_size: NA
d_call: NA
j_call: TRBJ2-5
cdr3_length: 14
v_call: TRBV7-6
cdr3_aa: ASSLVGQGLGETQY

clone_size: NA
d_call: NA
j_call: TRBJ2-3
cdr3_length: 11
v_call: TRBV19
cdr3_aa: ASRALGTDTQY

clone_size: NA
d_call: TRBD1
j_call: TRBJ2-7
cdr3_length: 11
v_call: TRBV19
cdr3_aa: ASTPTGTYEQY

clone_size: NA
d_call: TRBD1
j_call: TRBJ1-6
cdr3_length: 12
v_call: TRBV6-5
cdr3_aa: ASSYRDRNSPLH

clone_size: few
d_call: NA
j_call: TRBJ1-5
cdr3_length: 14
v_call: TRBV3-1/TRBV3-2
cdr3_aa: ASSQDAGGSSQPQH

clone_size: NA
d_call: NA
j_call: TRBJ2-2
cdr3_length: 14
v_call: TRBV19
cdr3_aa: ASSTTGSWGTGELF

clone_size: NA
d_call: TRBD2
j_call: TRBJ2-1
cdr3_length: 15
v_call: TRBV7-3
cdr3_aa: ASSPHASGTSEDEQF

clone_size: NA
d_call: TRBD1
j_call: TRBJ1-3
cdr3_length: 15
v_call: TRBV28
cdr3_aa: ASSVTTGGVRGNTIY

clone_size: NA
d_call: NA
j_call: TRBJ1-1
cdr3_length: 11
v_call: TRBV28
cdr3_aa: AHYWASNTEAF

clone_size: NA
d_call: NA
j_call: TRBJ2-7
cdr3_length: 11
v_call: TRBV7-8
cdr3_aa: ASSLSGPYEQY

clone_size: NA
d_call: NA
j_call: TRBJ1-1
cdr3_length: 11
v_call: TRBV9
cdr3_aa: ASSVSQNTEAF

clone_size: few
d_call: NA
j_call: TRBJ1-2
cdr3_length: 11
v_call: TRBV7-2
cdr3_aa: ASSFTPGGGYT

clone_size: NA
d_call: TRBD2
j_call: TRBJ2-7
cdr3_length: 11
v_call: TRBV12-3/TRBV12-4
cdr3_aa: ASSSGLHYEQY

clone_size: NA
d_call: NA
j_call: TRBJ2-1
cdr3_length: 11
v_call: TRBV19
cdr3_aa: ASTVTGYNEQF

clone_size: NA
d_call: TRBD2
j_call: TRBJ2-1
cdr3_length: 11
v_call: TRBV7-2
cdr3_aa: ASSLPLGGDPF

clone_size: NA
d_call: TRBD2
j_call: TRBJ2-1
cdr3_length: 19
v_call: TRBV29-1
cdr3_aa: SVEDWIPHPGSGDNYNEQF

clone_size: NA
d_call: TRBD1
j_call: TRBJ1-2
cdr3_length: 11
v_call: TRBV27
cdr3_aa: ASSRDRKYGYT

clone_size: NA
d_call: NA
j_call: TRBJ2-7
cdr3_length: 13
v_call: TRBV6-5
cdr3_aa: ASSSPGWSSYEQY

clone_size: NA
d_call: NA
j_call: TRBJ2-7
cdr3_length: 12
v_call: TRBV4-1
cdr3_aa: ASSQVGGLYEQY

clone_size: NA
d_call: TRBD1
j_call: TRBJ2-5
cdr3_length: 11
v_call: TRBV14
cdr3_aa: ASRRQGRETQY

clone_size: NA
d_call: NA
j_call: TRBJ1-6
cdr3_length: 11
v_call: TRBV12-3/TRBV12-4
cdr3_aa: ASQLHRDSPLH

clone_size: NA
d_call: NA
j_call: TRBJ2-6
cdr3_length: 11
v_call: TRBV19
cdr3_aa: ASMRSGANVLT

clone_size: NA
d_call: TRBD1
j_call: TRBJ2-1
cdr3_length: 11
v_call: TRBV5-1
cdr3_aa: ASSPGGDSEQF

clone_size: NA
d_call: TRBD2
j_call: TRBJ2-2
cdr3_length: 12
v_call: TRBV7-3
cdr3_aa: ASSRAGEDGELF

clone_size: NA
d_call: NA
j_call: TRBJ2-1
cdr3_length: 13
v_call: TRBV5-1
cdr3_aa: ASSLSAAGPLQQF

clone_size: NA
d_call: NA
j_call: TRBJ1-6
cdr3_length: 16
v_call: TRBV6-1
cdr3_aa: ASSEGLLRALGGSPLH

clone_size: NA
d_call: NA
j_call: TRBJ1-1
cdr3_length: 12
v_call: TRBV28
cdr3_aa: ASLTGTMNTEAF

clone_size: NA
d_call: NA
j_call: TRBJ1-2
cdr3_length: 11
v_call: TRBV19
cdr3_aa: ASSSYRDYGYT

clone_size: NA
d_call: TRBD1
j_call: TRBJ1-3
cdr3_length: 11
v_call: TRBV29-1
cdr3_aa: SGVGTAGNTIY

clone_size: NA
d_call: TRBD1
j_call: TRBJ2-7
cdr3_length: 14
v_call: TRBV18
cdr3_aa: ASSPTVGTGSDEQY